This is a list of T cell receptor beta chains from one sample in a study of T cell repertoires in cytomegalovirus infection. TCRdb re-called the reads with MiXCR, one entry per CDR3 protein. The table lists under 800,000 distinct CDR3 sequences, roughly 24% of them singletons. The source material was CD8+ T cells from PBMCs. These receptors were taken from a human donor in good health (CMV status not recorded). Some clones in this sample may be carry-over from other donors' samples. Each CDR3 is given with its conserved first and last residue. The D gene is left open where the match is weak. Clone size is shown for a subset of rows, as once, few, many or a class of expanded clone.

>TRBV7-9|TRBD1|few|TRBJ2-1
TGTGCCAGCAGCTTCCGGGACAGGGAACCAGGCCATGAGCAGTTCTTC
CASSFRDREPGHEQFF
>TRBV20-1|.|few|TRBJ1-2
TGCAGTGCTTATGTCAGTGCAGGGTACTATGGCTACACCTTC
CSAYVSAGYYGYTF
>TRBV20-1|.|few|TRBJ1-4
TGCAGTGCTAGAGATTTCAGGGATGAACGTGAAAAACTGTTTTTT
CSARDFRDEREKLFF
>TRBV9|TRBD1|many|TRBJ2-1
TGTGCCAGCAGCGTTCTTCCGGGACAGGGGGCCGACGAGCAGTTCTTC
CASSVLPGQGADEQFF
>TRBV7-9|.|many|TRBJ1-2
TGTGCCAGCAGCTTAGCGGGGCAGAACTATGGCTACACCTTC
CASSLAGQNYGYTF
>TRBV7-7|.|few|TRBJ2-5
TGTGCTAGTGGACAGACCGTGGGGAGGACCCAGTACTTC
CASGQTVGRTQYF
>TRBV20-1|.|.|TRBJ2-1
TGCAGTGCTAGAGATCTGCGGCGGGGCGCCTACAATGAGCAGTTCTTC
CSARDLRRGAYNEQFF
>TRBV4-2|.|few|TRBJ2-7
TGTGCCAGCAGTGACCAGGGCCCCGAGCAGTACTTC
CASSDQGPEQYF
>TRBV28|.|.|TRBJ1-1
TGTGCCAGCAGTTTCAGGGCCAACACTGAAGCTTTCTTT
CASSFRANTEAFF
>TRBV5-5|.|.|TRBJ2-7
TGTGCCAGCAGCTTGACAACGGGAGCGAAGACCTACGAGCAGTACTTC
CASSLTTGAKTYEQYF
>TRBV6-2/TRBV6-3|TRBD2|.|TRBJ2-1
TGTGCCAGCAGTTCCCCATGGACTAGCGGGGGGGCCCACAATGAGCAGTTCTTC
CASSSPWTSGGAHNEQFF
>TRBV7-2|.|.|TRBJ1-1
TGTGCCAGCAGCTTAGTGTCCGGCATTGAAGCTTTCTTT
CASSLVSGIEAFF
>TRBV20-1|.|.|TRBJ1-5
TGCAGTGAGGGCAGGGACAATCAGCCCCAGCATTTT
CSEGRDNQPQHF
>TRBV29-1|.|few|TRBJ2-1
TGCAGCGTTGCGCCTAGCTACAATGAGCAGTTCTTC
CSVAPSYNEQFF
>TRBV7-8|.|few|TRBJ2-7
TGTGCCAGCAGCTTAGTGTACAGGGTCCACGAGCAGTACTTC
CASSLVYRVHEQYF
>TRBV7-9|.|.|TRBJ2-1
TGTGCCAGCAGCCGGAGCCCAGGACCCCAGAGGTCCAACAATGAGCAGTTCTTC
CASSRSPGPQRSNNEQFF
>TRBV7-2|.|many|TRBJ1-4
TGTGCCAGCAGCTCCGAGGGGGCAACTAATGAAAAACTGTTTTTT
CASSSEGATNEKLFF
>TRBV6-5|.|.|TRBJ2-1
TGTGTCAGCACTGGGACCTTCAACGAGCAGTTCTTC
CVSTGTFNEQFF
>TRBV20-1|.|few|TRBJ1-5
TGCAGTGCTAGAGGGACGGTTAGCAATCAGCCCCAGCATTTT
CSARGTVSNQPQHF
>TRBV7-3|TRBD2|.|TRBJ2-5
TGTGCCAGCAGCTACCGGACTAGCGGGGGGGCAGAGACCCAGTACTTC
CASSYRTSGGAETQYF
>TRBV6-6|TRBD2|.|TRBJ2-3
TGTGCCAGCAGCAAAAGTGTCGGACTAGCGGTTGATACGCAGTATTTT
CASSKSVGLAVDTQYF
>TRBV7-6|.|few|TRBJ2-1
TGTGCCAGCAGCTTAGAGGGACCCTCCTACAATGAGCAGTTCTTC
CASSLEGPSYNEQFF
>TRBV28|.|.|TRBJ2-4
TGTGCCAGCCGAAACCCTGTGAGGGGGAGAAACATTCAGTACTTC
CASRNPVRGRNIQYF
>TRBV28|TRBD2|few|TRBJ2-5
TGTGCCAGCAGTTCCGGGACTAGCGGGGGGACACGATTCCAAGAGACCCAGTACTTC
CASSSGTSGGTRFQETQYF
>TRBV19|.|.|TRBJ2-7
TGTGCCAGTAGTATTTCAGGGGTGTTCCACGAGCAGTACTTC
CASSISGVFHEQYF
>TRBV29-1|.|.|TRBJ2-7
TGCAGCGTTGTCGCCTCCTACGAGCAGTACTTC
CSVVASYEQYF
>TRBV14|.|few|TRBJ2-2
TGTGCCAGCAGCCAAGGGCAGGGGTTCGACACCGGGGAGCTGTTTTTT
CASSQGQGFDTGELFF
>TRBV19|.|few|TRBJ2-7
TGTGCCAGTAGTGCGCTGGGACCTTACGAGCAGTACTTC
CASSALGPYEQYF
>TRBV7-6|.|.|TRBJ2-2
TGTGCCAGCAACCTAGGGGGGCCAAATTCGAACACCGGGGAGCTGTTTTTT
CASNLGGPNSNTGELFF
>TRBV20-1|TRBD2|many|TRBJ2-1
TGCAGTGCTACGGGAGGGACGGCTTACAATGAGCAGTTCTTC
CSATGGTAYNEQFF
>TRBV7-9|.|.|TRBJ2-1
TGTGCCAGCAGCTCCCGCGGGGTATACAATGAGCAGTTCTTC
CASSSRGVYNEQFF
>TRBV7-9|.|many|TRBJ2-1
TGTGCCAGCAGCTTAGGGTCCAGCTCCTACAATGAGCAGTTCTTC
CASSLGSSSYNEQFF
>TRBV7-9|.|few|TRBJ1-5
TGTGCCAGCAGCTCGAACAGGGTCAATCAGCCCCAGCATTTT
CASSSNRVNQPQHF
>TRBV27|.|.|TRBJ1-6
TGTGCCAGCATGGGGTGGGCACCCAATTGGCATTCACCCCTCCACTTT
CASMGWAPNWHSPLHF
>TRBV29-1|TRBD1|few|TRBJ2-2
TGCAGCGTGACCGGGACAGGCAAAACCGGGGAGCTGTTTTTT
CSVTGTGKTGELFF
>TRBV2|TRBD1|few|TRBJ2-3
TGTGCCAGCCCCCCACGGACAGGCTCCACAGATACGCAGTATTTT
CASPPRTGSTDTQYF
>TRBV20-1|TRBD1|few|TRBJ2-5
TGCAGTGCTAGGAAACAGGGGGCGTCGATTAGAGAGACCCAGTACTTC
CSARKQGASIRETQYF
>TRBV14|.|many|TRBJ2-1
TGTGCCAGCAGCCAAGTTGACGGGGGAAGGTACAATGAGCAGTTCTTC
CASSQVDGGRYNEQFF
>TRBV7-9|.|few|TRBJ1-3
TGTGCCAGCAGCTCAACCGGGTCCTCATATTCTGGAAACACCATATATTTT
CASSSTGSSYSGNTIYF
>TRBV5-1|TRBD2|few|TRBJ2-7
TGCGCCAGCAGCAGGACTAGCGGGGGGGCGCGATACGAGCAGTACTTC
CASSRTSGGARYEQYF
>TRBV20-1|.|.|TRBJ2-3
TGCAGTGCTAGGGACCGACCTTTAACAGATACGCAGTATTTT
CSARDRPLTDTQYF
>TRBV28|.|.|TRBJ1-5
TGTGCCAGCAGTTTAACGACAGTGAGAGGCAATCAGCCCCAGCATTTT
CASSLTTVRGNQPQHF
>TRBV7-2|TRBD1|few|TRBJ1-2
TGTGCCAGCAGTCAACTGGGGACAGGGGGTTTTGGCTACACCTTC
CASSQLGTGGFGYTF
>TRBV7-6|.|many|TRBJ1-5
TGTGCCAGCAGCTTAGAGTCGCATAGCACGTTCTATCAGCCCCAGCATTTT
CASSLESHSTFYQPQHF
>TRBV7-6|.|many|TRBJ2-4
TGTGCCAGCAGCCCTGGACCAGCCAAAAACATTCAGTACTTC
CASSPGPAKNIQYF
>TRBV7-9|TRBD1|.|TRBJ2-5
TGTGCCAGCAGGGCGTTGACAGGGCCGCGAGAGACCCAGTACTTC
CASRALTGPRETQYF
>TRBV6-6|TRBD2|.|TRBJ2-7
TGTGCCAGCAGTTTCCTAGCGGGGGGGCTCGAGCAGTACTTC
CASSFLAGGLEQYF
>TRBV3-1|TRBD1|.|TRBJ2-1
TGTGCCAGCAGCCAAGACCGCACGGGACAGGGCTCGGGGTCGGGGCACAATGAGCAGTTCTTC
CASSQDRTGQGSGSGHNEQFF